This entry features one TCR beta chain sequence. Vbeta (60) and Jbeta (13) primers were used in the PCR. Measured with immunoSEQ multiplex PCR; TCRdb has only the in-frame clones, and not every one. The table records roughly 140,000 clones, approximately 81% of them present only once. This sample is part of a study of cytomegalovirus exposure and HLA in healthy donors. Sequenced sample: PBMCs. This receptor was taken from a woman younger than 35 in good health and CMV-seronegative.

The CDR3 region is CASSSGLAGGPGQETQYF. For the CDR3, the DNA is TGTGCCAGCAGCTCCGGACTAGCGGGAGGGCCGGGTCAAGAGACCCAGTACTTC. The rearrangement links TRBV7-2 to TRBJ2-5; 15 bases fit TRBD2. The trim removed 4 bases at V and 2 bases at J, leaving 8 bases unmatched. The CDR3 spans 18 residues. Germline values: CDR1 SGHTA, CDR2 FQGNSA. The full variable domain, in which reference TRBV7-2 and TRBJ2-5 provide the parts outside the CDR3, is GAGVSQSPSNKVTEKGKDVELRCDPISGHTALYWYRQSLGQGLEFLIYFQGNSAPDKSGLPSDRFSAERTGGSVSTLTIQRTQQEDSAVYLCASSSGLAGGPGQETQYFGPGTRLLVL.